These 16 T cell receptor beta chains share one sample of origin, sequenced in a study of blood T cell repertoires in COVID-19. Using immunoSEQ multiplex PCR, the repertoire was profiled, and TCRdb retains in-frame clones only, with some absent. The table shows just over 250,000 clones, with roughly nine tenths occurring only once. The sequencing sample was made of peripheral blood. These receptors came from a man aged 60 to 69 who had recovered from COVID-19.

The V gene is TRBV15, the J gene TRBJ1-1, with D perhaps matching TRBD1 (6 bases). The germline gives CDR1 LNHNV, CDR2 YYDKDF (reference sequence). V shed 1 base and J shed 1 base, with 13 bases lying between them. This CDR3 has 16 amino acids. As DNA, the CDR3 is TGTGCCACCAGCAGAGGCGTACAGGGTAGGAACACTGAAGCTTTCTTT. The encoded protein is CATSRGVQGRNTEAFF.

This clone was observed a handful of times. The rearrangement joins TRBV6-4 to TRBJ1-1; no reliable D call. This CDR3 has 13 amino acids. Germline V lookup: CDR1 MRHNA, CDR2 SNTAGT. Deletions cut 0 bases from V and 3 bases from J, with 5 bases between. Written as DNA, the CDR3 is TGTGCCAGCAGTGACTCGCGGCACACTGAAGCTTTCTTT. Translating it yields CASSDSRHTEAFF.

CDR3 protein: CSQSSPSGGVETQYF. The CDR3 bases are TGCAGCCAAAGCTCTCCCAGCGGGGGCGTGGAGACCCAGTACTTC. The chain is built from TRBV29-1 and TRBJ2-5, with 8 positions matching TRBD2. The junction had 16 bases not matched to a gene; V was cut back by 8 bases and J by 5 bases. Germline V gives CDR1 SQVTM, CDR2 ANQGSEA. The CDR3 sequence is 15 residues long.

This chain uses TRBV2 with TRBJ1-6; a weak D match, TRBD1 (6 bases). The germline V gene has CDR1 SNHLY and CDR2 FYNNEI. The V gene lost 0 bases and the J gene lost 0 bases, with 6 bases spanning the gap. This CDR3 is 16 amino acids long. CDR3 amino acids: CASSEARGSYNSPLHF. Written as DNA, the CDR3 is TGTGCCAGCAGTGAAGCCAGGGGCTCCTATAATTCACCCCTCCACTTT.

The chain combines TRBV27 with TRBJ2-5, with TRBD1 matching over 7 bases. There are 14 residues in the CDR3. The germline V gene has CDR1 MNHEY and CDR2 SMNVEV (reference sequence). With 6 bases clipped from V and 3 bases from J, the junction kept 7 bases outside the gene matches. The CDR3 loop reads CASRPTGRKETQYF. CDR3 coding DNA: TGTGCCAGCAGACCGACAGGGAGAAAAGAGACCCAGTACTTC.

The V and J genes are TRBV19 and TRBJ1-5, with D possibly TRBD1 on 5 matching bases. The CDR3 consists of 15 residues. Germline V lookup: CDR1 LNHDA, CDR2 SQIVND (reference sequence). The V gene lost 7 bases and the J gene lost 5 bases, with 18 bases spanning the gap. CDR3 DNA sequence: TGTGCCAGTACCGAACTCCTCGGGGGTTATCAGCCCCAGCATTTT. Its protein product is CASTELLGGYQPQHF.

This clone appeared a single time. The chain uses TRBV20-1 and TRBJ1-1, with a possible D match to TRBD1 (5 bases). V was trimmed by 3 bases and J by 13 bases, leaving 15 bases between them. Looked up from germline, CDR1 is DFQATT and CDR2 is SNEGSKA (reference sequence). CDR3 length equals 11 residues. The CDR3 DNA reads TGCAGTGCTAGCCTGCAGGGAATTGATTTCTTT. This encodes CSASLQGIDFF.

V is TRBV24-1 and J is TRBJ2-6; TRBD1 agrees at 10 bases. V dropped 4 bases and J dropped 3; count of bases not matched to a gene: 5. Germline CDR1 reads KGHDR; CDR2 reads SFDVKD. This CDR3 spans 17 amino acids. The CDR3 loop reads CATSESGQGFGANVLTF. The DNA of the CDR3 is TGTGCCACCAGTGAGTCGGGACAGGGGTTTGGGGCCAACGTCCTGACTTTC.

V and J are TRBV19 and TRBJ2-3; 8 bases agree with TRBD2. The CDR3 extends over 16 amino acids. V was clipped by 6 bases and J by 2 bases; unmatched bases: 10. CDR1 is LNHDA, CDR2 SQIVND, per germline (reference sequence). In DNA form, the CDR3 reads TGTGCCAGTAGAACCACTAGCGGTAGTTACACAGATACGCAGTATTTT. This gives the protein CASRTTSGSYTDTQYF.

The gene calls are TRBV2 and TRBJ1-3; the match to TRBD1 covers 8 bases. V shed 6 bases and J 0 bases; nucleotides not matched to a gene: 7. Germline V gene sequence: CDR1 SNHLY, CDR2 FYNNEI. The CDR3 is 16 amino acids. CDR3 protein: CASSPGQGRSGNTIYF. The CDR3, as DNA: TGTGCCAGCAGCCCTGGACAGGGTCGCTCTGGAAACACCATATATTTT. The complete variable domain, with remaining parts taken from reference TRBV2 and TRBJ1-3, reads EPEVTQTPSHQVTQMGQEVILRCVPISNHLYFYWYRQILGQKVEFLVSFYNNEISEKSEIFDDQFSVERPDGSNFTLKIRSTKLEDSAMYFCASSPGQGRSGNTIYFGEGSWLTVV.

The chain has TRBV18 and TRBJ2-2; D gene ambiguous. Germline V gene sequence: CDR1 KGHSH, CDR2 LQKENI. The CDR3 contains 14 residues. Trimming stripped 3 bases from V and 2 bases from J, with 7 bases between. CDR3 protein: CASSPHSNTGELFF. CDR3 nucleotides: TGTGCCAGCTCACCCCACAGTAACACCGGGGAGCTGTTTTTT.

This clone was seen a single time. The chain links TRBV10-3 to TRBJ1-1; tentatively, D is TRBD1 (6 bases). The CDR3 is made up of 13 amino acids. In germline, CDR1 is ENHRY, CDR2 SYGVKD. V lost 6 bases to trimming and J lost 1 base, with 9 bases between them. CDR3: CAISKGENTEAFF. CDR3 nucleotides: TGTGCCATCAGCAAGGGGGAGAACACTGAAGCTTTCTTT.

The chain links TRBV7-2 to TRBJ1-4, with a tentative D call TRBD1 (5 bases). V was clipped by 6 bases and J by 1 base, with 9 bases between them. Germline lookup yields CDR1 SGHTA and CDR2 FQGNSA. This CDR3 region has 14 residues. CDR3 nucleotides: TGTGCCAGCAGTCGGGGGTTAACTAATGAAAAACTGTTTTTT. Its protein product is CASSRGLTNEKLFF.

The chain joins TRBV4-2 to TRBJ2-5, with 10 bases matching TRBD2. The CDR3 runs to 13 residues. Germline V lookup: CDR1 LGHNA, CDR2 YNFKEQ. Unmatched junction bases numbered 1, after V lost 4 bases and J lost 5 bases. Written as DNA, the CDR3 is TGTGCCAGCAGCCTTAGCGGGGGGGAGACCCAGTACTTC. Protein sequence: CASSLSGGETQYF.

V and J are TRBV25-1 and TRBJ1-4; no definite D call. The CDR3 extends over 12 amino acids. Per the germline V gene, CDR1 is MGHDK and CDR2 is SYGVNS. V lost 5 bases and J 3 bases, leaving 4 bases between the germline ends. This chain's CDR3 is CASSLANEKLFF. The CDR3 nucleotides read TGTGCCAGCAGTCTCGCTAATGAAAAACTGTTTTTT.

This chain uses TRBV10-1 with TRBJ2-6; a possible D gene is TRBD2 (5 bases). CDR1 WNHNN and CDR2 SYGVQD come from the germline V gene (reference sequence). The CDR3 covers 17 residues. Trimming took off 11 bases at V and 0 bases at J, with 20 bases between the two ends. The chain's CDR3 is CAGGFGMKPSGANVLTF. CDR3 nucleotides: TGCGCCGGCGGGTTTGGCATGAAACCCTCTGGGGCCAACGTCCTGACTTTC.